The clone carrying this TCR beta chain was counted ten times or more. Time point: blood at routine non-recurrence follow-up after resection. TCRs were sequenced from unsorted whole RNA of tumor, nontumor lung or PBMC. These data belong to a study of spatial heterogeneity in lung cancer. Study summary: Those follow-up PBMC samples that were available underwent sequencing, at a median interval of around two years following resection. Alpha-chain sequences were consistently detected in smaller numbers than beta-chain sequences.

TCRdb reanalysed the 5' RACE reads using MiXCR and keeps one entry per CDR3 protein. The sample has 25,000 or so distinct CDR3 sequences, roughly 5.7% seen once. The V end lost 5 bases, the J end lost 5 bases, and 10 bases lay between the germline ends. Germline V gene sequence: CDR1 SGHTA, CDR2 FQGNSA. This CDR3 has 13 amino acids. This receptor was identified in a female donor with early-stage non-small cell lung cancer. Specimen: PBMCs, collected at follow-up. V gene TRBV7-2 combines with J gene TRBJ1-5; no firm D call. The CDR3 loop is CASSLYSDQPQHF. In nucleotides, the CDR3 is TGTGCCAGCAGCCTATACAGCGATCAGCCCCAGCATTTT.